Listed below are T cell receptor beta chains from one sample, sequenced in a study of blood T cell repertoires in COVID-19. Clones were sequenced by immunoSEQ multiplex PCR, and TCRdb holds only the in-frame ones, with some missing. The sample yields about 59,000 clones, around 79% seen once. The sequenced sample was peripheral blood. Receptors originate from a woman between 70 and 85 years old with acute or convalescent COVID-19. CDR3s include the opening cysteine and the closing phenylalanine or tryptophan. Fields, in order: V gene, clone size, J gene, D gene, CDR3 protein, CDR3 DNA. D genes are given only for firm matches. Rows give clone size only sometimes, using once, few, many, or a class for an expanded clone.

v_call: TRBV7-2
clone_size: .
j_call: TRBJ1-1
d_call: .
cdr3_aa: CASSLGGPTEAFF
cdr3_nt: TGTGCCAGCAGCTTAGGGGGCCCCACTGAAGCTTTCTTT

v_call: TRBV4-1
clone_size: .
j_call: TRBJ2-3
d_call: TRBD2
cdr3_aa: CASSQPTGLAGGVPDTQYF
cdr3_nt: TGCGCCAGCAGCCAACCTACGGGACTAGCGGGGGGGGTCCCAGATACGCAGTATTTT

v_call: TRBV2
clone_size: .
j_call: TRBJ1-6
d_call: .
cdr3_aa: CASSDGDFRSSYNSPLHF
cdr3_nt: TGTGCCAGCAGTGACGGCGACTTTAGGAGCTCCTATAATTCACCCCTCCACTTT

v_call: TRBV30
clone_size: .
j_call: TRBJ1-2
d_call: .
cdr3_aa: CAWKSTALNYGYTF
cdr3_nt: TGTGCCTGGAAATCGACAGCTTTAAACTATGGCTACACCTTC

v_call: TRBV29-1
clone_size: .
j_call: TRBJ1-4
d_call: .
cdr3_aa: CSVEGVATNEKLFF
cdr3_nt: TGCAGCGTTGAAGGAGTCGCAACTAATGAAAAACTGTTTTTT

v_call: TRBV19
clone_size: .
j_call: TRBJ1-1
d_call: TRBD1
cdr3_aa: CASSRGGDRDMNTEAFF
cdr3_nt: TGTGCCAGTAGCCGAGGGGGAGACAGGGATATGAACACTGAAGCTTTCTTT

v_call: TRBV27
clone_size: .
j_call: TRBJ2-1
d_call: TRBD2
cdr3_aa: CASSFTRGGRYNEQFF
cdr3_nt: TGTGCCAGCAGTTTTACCCGCGGGGGGAGGTACAATGAGCAGTTCTTC

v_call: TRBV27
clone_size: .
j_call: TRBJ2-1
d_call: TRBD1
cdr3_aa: CASRVGQGAGSSYNEQFF
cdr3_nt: TGTGCCAGCAGGGTAGGACAGGGTGCGGGAAGCTCCTACAATGAGCAGTTCTTC

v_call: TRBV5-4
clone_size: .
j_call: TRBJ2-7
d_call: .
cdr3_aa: CASSLGEGVAYEQYF
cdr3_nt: TGTGCCAGCAGCTTGGGAGAAGGGGTAGCCTACGAGCAGTACTTC

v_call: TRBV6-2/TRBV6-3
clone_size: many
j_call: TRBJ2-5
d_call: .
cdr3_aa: CASSYSGPRATQYF
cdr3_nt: TGTGCCAGCAGTTACTCGGGGCCACGGGCCACCCAGTACTTC

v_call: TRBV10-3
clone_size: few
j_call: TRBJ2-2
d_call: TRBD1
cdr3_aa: CAISEWAGGDTGELFF
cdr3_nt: TGTGCCATCAGTGAGTGGGCAGGGGGCGACACCGGGGAGCTGTTTTTT

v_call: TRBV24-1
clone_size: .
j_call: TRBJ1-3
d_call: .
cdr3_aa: CATSDMAAGNTIYF
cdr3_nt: TGTGCCACCAGTGATATGGCGGCAGGAAACACCATATATTTT

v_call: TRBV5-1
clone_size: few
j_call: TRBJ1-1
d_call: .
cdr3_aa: CASSLSRQMNTEAFF
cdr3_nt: TGCGCCAGCAGCTTATCCCGACAGATGAACACTGAAGCTTTCTTT

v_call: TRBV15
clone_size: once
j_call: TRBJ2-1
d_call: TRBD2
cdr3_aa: CATSKEGSGGARSHEQFF
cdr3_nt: TGTGCCACCAGCAAAGAGGGTAGCGGGGGGGCCAGGTCCCATGAGCAGTTCTTC

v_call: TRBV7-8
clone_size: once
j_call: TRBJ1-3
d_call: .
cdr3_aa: CASSLQGSSSGNTIYF
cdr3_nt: TGTGCCAGCAGCTTACAGGGGTCGAGCTCTGGAAACACCATATATTTT

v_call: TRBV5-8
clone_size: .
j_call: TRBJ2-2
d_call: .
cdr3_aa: CASSLISGGNTGELFF
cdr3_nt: TGTGCCAGCAGCTTAATCTCCGGGGGTAACACCGGGGAGCTGTTTTTT

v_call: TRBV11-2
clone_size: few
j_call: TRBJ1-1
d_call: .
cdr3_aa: CASSLESGMNTEAFF
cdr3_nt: TGTGCCAGCAGCTTAGAGTCCGGGATGAACACTGAAGCTTTCTTT

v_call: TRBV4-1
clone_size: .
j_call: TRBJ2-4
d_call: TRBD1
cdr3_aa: CASSQEGSTGGSKNIQYF
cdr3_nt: TGCGCCAGCAGCCAAGAGGGGTCGACAGGGGGAAGTAAAAACATTCAGTACTTC

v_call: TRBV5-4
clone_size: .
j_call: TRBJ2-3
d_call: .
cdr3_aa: CASSLVTSTDTQYF
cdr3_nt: TGTGCCAGCAGCTTGGTAACTAGCACAGATACGCAGTATTTT

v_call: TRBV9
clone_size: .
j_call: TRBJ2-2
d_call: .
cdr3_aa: CASSVEGPGGELFF
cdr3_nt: TGTGCCAGCAGCGTAGAGGGCCCAGGGGGGGAGCTGTTTTTT

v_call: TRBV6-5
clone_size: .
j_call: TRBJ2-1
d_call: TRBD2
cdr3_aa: CASSYFLADNEQFF
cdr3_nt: TGTGCCAGCAGTTACTTCCTAGCGGACAATGAGCAGTTCTTC

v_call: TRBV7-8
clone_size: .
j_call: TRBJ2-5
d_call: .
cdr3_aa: CASSLRRDGRQETQYF
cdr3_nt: TGTGCCAGCAGCTTACGCAGGGATGGTCGCCAAGAGACCCAGTACTTC

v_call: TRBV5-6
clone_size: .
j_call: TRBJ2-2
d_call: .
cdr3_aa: CASSGGLLYTGELFF
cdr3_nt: TGTGCCAGCAGCGGAGGGCTCTTGTACACCGGGGAGCTGTTTTTT

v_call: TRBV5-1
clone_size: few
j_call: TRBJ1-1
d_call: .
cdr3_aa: CASSPPNVRANTEAFF
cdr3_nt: TGCGCCAGCAGCCCCCCGAATGTCAGGGCGAACACTGAAGCTTTCTTT

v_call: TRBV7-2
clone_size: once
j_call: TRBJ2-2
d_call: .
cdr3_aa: CASSLSRGQTNTGELFF
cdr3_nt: TGTGCCAGCAGCTTATCCCGCGGGCAGACTAACACCGGGGAGCTGTTTTTT

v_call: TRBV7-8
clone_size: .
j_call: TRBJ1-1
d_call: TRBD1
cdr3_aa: CASSHVRRPGGTEAFF
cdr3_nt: TGTGCCAGCAGCCACGTACGCCGACCAGGGGGCACTGAAGCTTTCTTT

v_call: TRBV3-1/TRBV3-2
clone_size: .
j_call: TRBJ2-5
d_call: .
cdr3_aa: CASSPLTGQETQYF
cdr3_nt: TGTGCCAGCAGCCCCCTTACGGGCCAAGAGACCCAGTACTTC

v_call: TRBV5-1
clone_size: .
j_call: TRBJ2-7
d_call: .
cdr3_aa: CASSPNDRSEQYF
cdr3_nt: TGCGCCAGCAGCCCCAACGACAGGAGCGAGCAGTACTTC

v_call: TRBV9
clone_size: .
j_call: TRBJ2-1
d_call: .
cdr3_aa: CASSVGSLANEQFF
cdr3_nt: TGTGCCAGCAGCGTCGGGTCGCTAGCCAATGAGCAGTTCTTC

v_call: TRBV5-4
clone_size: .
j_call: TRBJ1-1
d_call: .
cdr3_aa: CASSLGQMNTEAFF
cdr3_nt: TGTGCCAGCAGCTTGGGGCAGATGAACACTGAAGCTTTCTTT

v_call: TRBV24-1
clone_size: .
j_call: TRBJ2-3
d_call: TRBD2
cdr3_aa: CATSDRGGGYTDTQYF
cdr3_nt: TGTGCCACCAGTGATCGAGGCGGGGGGTACACAGATACGCAGTATTTT

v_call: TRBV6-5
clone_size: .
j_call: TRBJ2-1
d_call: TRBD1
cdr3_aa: CASSRGPGGGSEQFF
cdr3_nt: TGTGCCAGCAGTCGTGGCCCAGGGGGTGGCAGTGAGCAGTTCTTC

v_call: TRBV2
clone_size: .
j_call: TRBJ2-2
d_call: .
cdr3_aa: CASSSTGRNTGELFF
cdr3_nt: TGTGCCAGCAGTTCCACAGGGAGGAACACCGGGGAGCTGTTTTTT

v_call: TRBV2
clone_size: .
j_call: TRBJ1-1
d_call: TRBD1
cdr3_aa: CASSTPRGPEAFF
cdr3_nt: TGTGCCAGCAGTACCCCGAGGGGGCCTGAAGCTTTCTTT

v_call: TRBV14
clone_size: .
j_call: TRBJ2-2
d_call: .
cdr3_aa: CASSRPGRGELFF
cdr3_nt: TGTGCCAGCAGCCGACCAGGAAGAGGGGAGCTGTTTTTT

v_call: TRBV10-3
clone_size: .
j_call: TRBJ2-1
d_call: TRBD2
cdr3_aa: CAISESKAGAIEQFF
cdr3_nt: TGTGCCATCAGTGAGTCTAAAGCGGGGGCGATTGAGCAGTTCTTC

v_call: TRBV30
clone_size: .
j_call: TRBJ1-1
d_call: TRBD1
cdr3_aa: CAWSGRGRAFF
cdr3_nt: TGTGCCTGGAGTGGGAGGGGGCGGGCTTTCTTT

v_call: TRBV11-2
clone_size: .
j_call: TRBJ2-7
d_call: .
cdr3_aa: CASTPPAGFEQYF
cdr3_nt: TGTGCCAGCACTCCGCCCGCAGGGTTCGAGCAGTACTTC

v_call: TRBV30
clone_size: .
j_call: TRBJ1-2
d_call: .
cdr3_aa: CAWAGDPYGYTF
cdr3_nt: TGTGCCTGGGCGGGGGACCCCTATGGCTACACCTTC

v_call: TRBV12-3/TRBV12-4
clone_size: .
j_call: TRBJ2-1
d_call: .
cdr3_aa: CASRQVSYNEQFF
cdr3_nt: TGTGCCAGCCGACAGGTGAGCTACAATGAGCAGTTCTTC

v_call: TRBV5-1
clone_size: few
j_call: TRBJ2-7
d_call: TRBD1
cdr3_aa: CASSPSGTGGLEQYF
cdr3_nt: TGCGCCAGCAGCCCCTCCGGGACAGGGGGCTTAGAGCAGTACTTC

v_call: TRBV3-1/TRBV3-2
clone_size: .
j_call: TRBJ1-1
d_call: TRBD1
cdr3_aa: CASSSPAGGASEAFF
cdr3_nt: TGTGCCAGCAGTTCTCCCGCAGGGGGCGCCTCTGAAGCTTTCTTT

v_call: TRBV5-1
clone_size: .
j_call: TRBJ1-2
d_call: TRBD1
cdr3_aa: CASSYRDSSAGSYGYTF
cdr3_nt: TGCGCCAGCAGCTACCGGGACAGTTCGGCTGGTTCCTATGGCTACACCTTC

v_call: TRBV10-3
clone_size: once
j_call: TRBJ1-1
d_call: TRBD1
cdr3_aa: CAIIGQGFTEAFF
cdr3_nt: TGTGCCATCATTGGACAGGGTTTCACTGAAGCTTTCTTT

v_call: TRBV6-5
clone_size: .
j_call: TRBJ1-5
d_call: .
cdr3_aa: CASSYSWQGDHQPQHF
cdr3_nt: TGTGCCAGCAGTTACTCGTGGCAGGGCGACCATCAGCCCCAGCATTTT

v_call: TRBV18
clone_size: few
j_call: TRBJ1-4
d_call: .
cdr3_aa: CASSPRRDEKLFF
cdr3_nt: TGTGCCAGCTCACCAAGGAGGGATGAAAAACTGTTTTTT